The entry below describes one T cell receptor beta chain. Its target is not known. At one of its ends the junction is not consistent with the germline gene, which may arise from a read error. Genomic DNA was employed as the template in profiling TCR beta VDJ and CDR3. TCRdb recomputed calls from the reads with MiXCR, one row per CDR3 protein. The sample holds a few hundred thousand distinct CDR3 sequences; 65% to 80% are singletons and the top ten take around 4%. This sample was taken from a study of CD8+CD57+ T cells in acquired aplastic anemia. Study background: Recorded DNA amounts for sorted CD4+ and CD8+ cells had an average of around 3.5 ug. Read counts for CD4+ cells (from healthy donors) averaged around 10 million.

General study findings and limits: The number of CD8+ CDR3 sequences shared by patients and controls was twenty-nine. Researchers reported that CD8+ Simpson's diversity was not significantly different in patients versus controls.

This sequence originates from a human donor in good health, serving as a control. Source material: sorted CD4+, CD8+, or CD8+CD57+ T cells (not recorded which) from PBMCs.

Here the CDR3 reads CSVESPQGHFEHYF. The CDR3 nucleotides read TGCAGCGTTGAGTCGCCACAGGGACACTTCGAGCACTACTTC. The chain uses TRBV29-1 and TRBJ2-7; D is possibly TRBD1 (6 bases). Germline lookup yields CDR1 SQVTM and CDR2 ANQGSEA. The CDR3 has 14 residues.